This TCR beta chain was obtained from a study of Graves' ophthalmopathy and Graves' hyperthyroidism (dated by TCRdb to about 2018). Turning to the overall study: Peripheral blood was collected at initial diagnosis, before any treatment. To tell Graves' ophthalmopathy apart from Graves' hyperthyroidism, and to predict which patients would progress to ophthalmopathy, the study relied on TCR beta repertoire signatures. In total, approximately 140 blood samples were TCR-sequenced: 40 to 45 ophthalmopathy, approximately 80 hyperthyroidism and roughly 17 hyperthyroidism-to-ophthalmopathy patients. To explore V-J signatures distinguishing ophthalmopathy from hyperthyroidism, a discovery set of roughly 100 patients (43 ophthalmopathy, about 57 stable hyperthyroidism) was enrolled. For independent validation, a separate cohort was made up of approximately 18 hyperthyroidism patients plus 17 patients who later progressed from hyperthyroidism to ophthalmopathy. In several hyperthyroidism patients, the T-cell repertoires found in thyroid tissue were compared with those found in blood. Following sampling, methimazole starting at 30 mg daily was administered to hyperthyroidism patients, and high-dose intravenous methylprednisolone was administered to ophthalmopathy patients. General findings and caveats noted by the study authors: Ophthalmopathy was separated from stable hyperthyroidism by the 13-signature model with roughly 90% sensitivity and less than 82% specificity in cross-validation and with 80%/75% in the test set. In validation, the model predicted ophthalmopathy progression with 70.59% sensitivity and about 73% specificity; approximately 12 predicted patients were CT-confirmed with GO in a median of approximately 6.5 months. Most expanded thyroid clonotypes with a frequency above 0.001 also appeared in blood, which suggests that blood repertoires may reflect the immune response in the thyroid. Sample size was not statistically predetermined, and group allocation was not concealed from the investigators.

TCR beta CDR3 regions were amplified from RNA transcripts for repertoire sequencing. The first round was an RT-PCR using HTBI primers with the Qiagen OneStep RT-PCR kit, and this first round was followed by a second-round multiplex PCR, then size selection and purification. Libraries were sequenced on an Illumina HiSeq2000 using paired-end 100 bp reads. Regarding the original processing steps: Reads were processed with SOAPnuke, discarding reads with adapters, uncalled bases, mean Phred below 15, or no exact constant-primer or identifier match. COPE v1.2.5 was used to merge high-quality paired reads. Each unique nucleotide sequence was defined as a clonotype, and clonotypes were aligned to IMGT TRB V, D and J references with MiTCR v1.1. The analysis was limited to V-J combinations with a frequency above 0.0001, which together covered around 99% of the repertoires. A TCR clonal expansion and chaos score per V-J combination was defined as the ratio of F50 clonal expansion to chaos observed in the TCRdist matrix. Welch's t-statistics and random forest were used to narrow the features down to around twelve V-J combinations, which were then fed into a naive Bayes classifier. Thyroid-blood repertoire similarity was quantified with the Morisita-Horn index. The raw public data were reprocessed by TCRdb itself: fastp quality trimming at Q25, MiXCR clonotype calling, in-frame beta chains only. For every CDR3 protein sequence, its rows merge into one entry that carries the most common genes and DNA. The V and J calls, along with clone size, are taken from TCRdb and not from the paper's own processing. The sample records 650,000 to 900,000 distinct CDR3 sequences, 35% to 50% of which are singletons. The ten largest clones add up to approximately 43% of the sample.

V is cut by 10 bases and J by 3 bases, and the space between the germline ends is 19 bases. Based on the germline V gene, the CDR1 and CDR2 sequences are SGHTA and FQGNSA. The CDR3 runs 14 residues from the cysteine to the phenylalanine. Left in the record is the CDR3 DNA by itself, 42 bases read in frame from the first base. The ophthalmopathy patients had moderately to severely active disease, with a Clinical Activity Score of 3 or higher, a NOSPECS grade of 4 or higher, and a disease duration of less than 3 months. Anyone with other autoimmune diseases, uncontrolled infections, pregnancy or lactation was excluded from the study. Clinical symptoms, serum thyroxine, TRAb, thyroid ultrasound and orbital computed tomography were used for diagnosis. Ficoll-Paque density gradient centrifugation was used to isolate PBMCs from approximately 10 ml of fresh peripheral blood. Total RNA was extracted using Trizol reagent, and RNA quality was checked on an Agilent 2100 Bioanalyzer.

Worth noting for this clonotype: Its recognized antigen is unknown. No much larger clonotype is one base removed from it; base qualities were not supplied.

The sequence was collected from an adult man with Graves' ophthalmopathy. Recombination connected TRBV7-2 to TRBJ2-7, with an unclear D gene assignment. Input material: peripheral blood. The bases are TGTGCCACCGCCCCGCGGCTAACCTTCTACGAGCAGTACTTC. This codes for CATAPRLTFYEQYF.